This T cell receptor beta chain was found in a study of shared clonotypes between healthy human individuals. Study outcomes and limitations: Larger estimated richness was generally recorded for naive subsets relative to memory subsets.

CD45RO+ cells plus CCR7-negative CD45RA+ TemRA cells formed CD8 memory. On this clone: Its matching antigen is unknown.

Per sorted-subset replicate PCR, input was approximately 0.2 ug DNA, representing around 28,000 T cell genomes. TCRdb keeps only in-frame clones here, not all; method: immunoSEQ multiplex PCR. The sample lists approximately 100,000 clones; about 63% were seen once. V lost 5 bases to trimming and J lost 8 bases, with 10 bases between them. CDR3 length equals 13 residues. From germline, CDR1 is SGHAT and CDR2 FQNNGV. This TCR was recovered from a woman in her thirties in good health. The chain joins TRBV11-2 to TRBJ1-6, with D perhaps matching TRBD1 (5 bases). Specimen: memory CD8+ T cells sorted from blood. The subset was: CD45RO+ cells pooled with CCR7-negative TemRA cells. This CDR3 reads CASSPWGDSPLHF. The CDR3 nucleotides are TGTGCCAGCAGCCCCTGGGGGGATTCACCCCTCCACTTT.